This TCR beta chain originates from a study of blood T cell repertoires in COVID-19. Overall study context: Samples taken during acute and convalescent COVID-19 were collected in the United States, Italy and Spain.

V was clipped by 5 bases and J by 4 bases, with 15 bases between them. CDR1 is SGDLS and CDR2 is YYNGEE in the germline V gene. The length of the CDR3 is 14 residues. Per the original data handling: The assay estimated nucleated cells by amplifying reference gene primers. Some clones are missing from TCRdb's copy, which holds only in-frame ones; the method was immunoSEQ multiplex PCR. D and trimming come from the DNA, and the V and J calls and clone size come from that table. The table records 110,000 or so clones, around 86% of them present only once. The rearrangement uses TRBV9 and TRBJ1-2; D uncertain. Source material: peripheral blood. This sequence was found in a woman in her 70s with acute or convalescent COVID-19. The CDR3 DNA reads TGTGCCAGCAGTGCTAGTTCTTTGCTCTATGGCTACACCTTC. Residues: CASSASSLLYGYTF.